Each of the 17 T cell receptor beta chains below was sequenced from the same sample in a study of T cell repertoires in cytomegalovirus infection. TCRdb re-called the reads through MiXCR, storing one row per CDR3 protein. Among some 680,000 distinct CDR3 sequences listed, 35% to 40% were seen once. The sample consisted of PBMCs. All receptors come from a human donor in good health (CMV status not recorded). Some clones in this sample may be carry-over from other donors' samples.

This clonotype was found many times. This chain connects TRBV7-8 to TRBJ2-7, with D perhaps matching TRBD2 (6 bases). Germline CDR1 is SGHVS and CDR2 is FQNEAQ. This CDR3 region has 14 residues. V was trimmed by 0 bases and J by 2 bases, leaving 8 bases between them. The DNA for the CDR3 is TGTGCCAGCAGCTTAGCTGCGGGGACCTACGAGCAGTACTTC. Amino acids: CASSLAAGTYEQYF. The whole variable domain, remainder taken from reference TRBV7-8 and TRBJ2-7, is GAGVSQSPRYKVAKRGQDVALRCDPISGHVSLFWYQQALGQGPEFLTYFQNEAQLDKSGLPSDRFFAERPEGSVSTLKIQRTQQEDSAVYLCASSLAAGTYEQYFGPGTRLTVT.

The chain employs TRBV5-1 and TRBJ1-2; the D is unclear. The V and J ends lost 5 bases and 3 bases respectively, with 8 bases between them. Germline CDR1 and CDR2: SGHRS and YFSETQ. The CDR3 consists of 12 residues. The CDR3 here is CASSADYYGYTF. The CDR3 DNA reads as TGCGCCAGCAGTGCCGATTACTATGGCTACACCTTC.

The chain is built from TRBV19 and TRBJ2-5; no clear D gene. The germline CDR1 and CDR2 sequences are LNHDA and SQIVND (reference sequence). The CDR3 runs to 14 residues. Trimming cost V 3 bases and J 2 bases, with 10 bases left between them. CDR3 sequence (DNA): TGTGCCAGTAGTATTGTCGGCGGACAAGAGACCCAGTACTTC. It codes for CASSIVGGQETQYF.

This clonotype was seen a few times. The chain joins TRBV11-3 to TRBJ2-1; 14 bases match TRBD2. The CDR3 is made up of 14 amino acids. V shed 5 bases and J 12 bases; nucleotides not matched to a gene: 6. Looked up from germline, CDR1 is SGHNT and CDR2 is YENEEA. This CDR3 reads CASSPQTSGGGQFF. The CDR3 nucleotides are TGTGCCAGCAGCCCCCAGACTAGCGGGGGGGGGCAGTTCTTC.

This clonotype was seen more than once but under ten times. This chain connects TRBV7-8 to TRBJ2-2; D is unclear. V was pared by 2 bases and J by 4 bases, with 11 bases between. Germline values: CDR1 SGHVS, CDR2 FQNEAQ. The CDR3 runs to 15 residues. In DNA, the CDR3 is TGTGCCAGCAGCTTATCCTGGCTGATCACCGGGGAGCTGTTTTTT. It yields the protein CASSLSWLITGELFF. Supplemented by reference TRBV7-8 and TRBJ2-2, the full variable domain reads GAGVSQSPRYKVAKRGQDVALRCDPISGHVSLFWYQQALGQGPEFLTYFQNEAQLDKSGLPSDRFFAERPEGSVSTLKIQRTQQEDSAVYLCASSLSWLITGELFFGEGSRLTVL.

The chain employs TRBV29-1 and TRBJ1-5; no clear D gene. Germline V gene sequence: CDR1 SQVTM, CDR2 ANQGSEA. V lost 4 bases and J lost 2, with 12 bases in between. The CDR3 consists of 14 residues. As DNA, the CDR3 is TGCAGCGTTGCCTTTCCGGGAGGCAATCAGCCCCAGCATTTT. Its protein is CSVAFPGGNQPQHF.

This clonotype came up a few times. The chain links TRBV6-1 to TRBJ2-6; TRBD1 aligns across 8 bases. Germline V gene data show CDR1 as MNHNS and CDR2 as SASEGT. CDR3 length equals 17 residues. The V segment lost 4 bases and the J segment 2 bases; nucleotides outside the gene matches: 7. CDR3 in DNA: TGTGCCAGCAGTGGCCGGGACAGGTTTGCTGGGGCCAACGTCCTGACTTTC. Protein: CASSGRDRFAGANVLTF.

Note on this clonotype: A much larger clone lies a single base off, so this may be a read error. The CDR3 protein is CASSSYKRSSSPLHF. The DNA of the CDR3 is TGTGCCAGCAGCTCTTACAAGCGATCGAGTTCACCCCTCCACTTT. The rearrangement uses TRBV7-2 and TRBJ1-6, with D hard to call. Germline loops: CDR1 SGHTA, CDR2 FQGNSA. This CDR3 is 15 amino acids long. Trimming stripped 4 bases from V and 9 bases from J, with 16 bases between. Supplemented by reference TRBV7-2 and TRBJ1-6, the full variable domain reads GAGVSQSPSNKVTEKGKDVELRCDPISGHTALYWYRQSLGQGLEFLIYFQGNSAPDKSGLPSDRFSAERTGGSVSTLTIQRTQQEDSAVYLCASSSYKRSSSPLHFGNGTRLTVT.

This clonotype was found many times. The J gene is TRBJ2-2, the V gene TRBV12-3 or TRBV12-4; no definite D call. V gave up 6 bases and J gave up 6 bases, with 20 bases separating them. This CDR3 spans 16 amino acids. In nucleotides, the CDR3 is TGTGCCAGCAGCCAAATCCCTCTTCTTGGGGCCGGGGAGCTGTTTTTT. Its translation: CASSQIPLLGAGELFF.

The gene calls are TRBV12-3 or TRBV12-4 and TRBJ1-5, with D maybe TRBD1 (5 bases). Trimming took 7 bases from V and 7 from J, leaving 14 bases between them. This CDR3 contains 13 residues. CDR3 region: CASTQLRGQPQHF. DNA of the CDR3: TGTGCCAGCACTCAACTTAGGGGACAGCCCCAGCATTTT.

The rearrangement uses TRBV28 and TRBJ2-7; no reliable D call. Trimming removed 8 bases from V and 1 base from J, with 9 bases in between. Per the germline V gene, CDR1 is MDHEN and CDR2 is SYDVKM. The CDR3 runs to 12 residues. The CDR3 DNA reads TGTGCCAGCGAAACTTCGTCCTACGAGCAGTACTTC. It encodes CASETSSYEQYF.

Comments on this clonotype: A junction end diverges from the germline sequence, so it may reflect a read error. V usage is TRBV27 and J usage is TRBJ2-1; TRBD1 matches at 8 bases. The CDR3 sequence is 16 residues long. Per the germline V gene, CDR1 is MNHEY and CDR2 is SMNVEV (reference sequence). For the CDR3, the DNA is TGTGCCATCAGTTTAGCTATCCAGGGGGCGAACAATGAGCAGTTCTTC. The encoded protein is CAISLAIQGANNEQFF.

This clonotype was recorded a few times. The chain recombines TRBV19 with TRBJ1-5; D remains unclear. The CDR3 covers 15 residues. Germline assignment: CDR1 LNHDA and CDR2 SQIVND (reference sequence). Trimming left V 5 bases short and J 7 bases short, with 18 bases between. The CDR3 sequence is CASSGPHRVGQPQHF. In DNA form, the CDR3 reads TGTGCCAGTAGTGGCCCTCATCGGGTGGGCCAGCCCCAGCATTTT.

J is TRBJ1-1 and V is TRBV27; 7 bases are a match to TRBD1. Unmatched junction bases numbered 6, after V lost 4 bases and J lost 4 bases. Per the germline V gene, CDR1 is MNHEY and CDR2 is SMNVEV (reference sequence). The CDR3 sequence is 14 residues long. The CDR3 loop is CASSYRGGGTEAFF. The CDR3 DNA reads as TGTGCCAGCAGTTACAGGGGTGGCGGCACTGAAGCTTTCTTT.

This clonotype showed up just once. This chain joins TRBV5-1 and TRBJ2-7; D possibly corresponds to TRBD1 (5 bases). Trimming took off 4 bases at V and 1 base at J, with 21 bases between the two ends. The V gene's germline CDR1 is SGHRS and CDR2 YFSETQ. The CDR3 has 17 amino acids. The CDR3 spells CASSPTRVMVGSYEQYF. The CDR3 DNA is TGCGCCAGCAGCCCCACCAGGGTTATGGTTGGGTCCTACGAGCAGTACTTC.

This clonotype was picked up many times. This sequence joins TRBV11-2 and TRBJ2-2; D is perhaps TRBD1 (6 bases). The germline V gene encodes CDR1 SGHAT and CDR2 FQNNGV. CDR3 length equals 14 residues. Trimming pared 5 bases from V and 3 bases from J, leaving 10 bases between. The CDR3 spells CASSPNRDTGELFF. The CDR3 DNA is TGTGCCAGCAGCCCAAACAGGGACACCGGGGAGCTGTTTTTT.

There are a few counts of this clonotype. This chain connects TRBV20-1 to TRBJ1-2, with TRBD1 identical over 8 bases. CDR3 length: 14 residues. Germline lookup yields CDR1 DFQATT and CDR2 SNEGSKA (reference sequence). With 0 bases clipped from V and 8 bases from J, the junction kept 8 bases outside the gene matches. In DNA, the CDR3 is TGCAGTGCTAGAGAATTCAGCGGACAGGGAGGCTACACCTTC. Translated, it gives CSAREFSGQGGYTF.